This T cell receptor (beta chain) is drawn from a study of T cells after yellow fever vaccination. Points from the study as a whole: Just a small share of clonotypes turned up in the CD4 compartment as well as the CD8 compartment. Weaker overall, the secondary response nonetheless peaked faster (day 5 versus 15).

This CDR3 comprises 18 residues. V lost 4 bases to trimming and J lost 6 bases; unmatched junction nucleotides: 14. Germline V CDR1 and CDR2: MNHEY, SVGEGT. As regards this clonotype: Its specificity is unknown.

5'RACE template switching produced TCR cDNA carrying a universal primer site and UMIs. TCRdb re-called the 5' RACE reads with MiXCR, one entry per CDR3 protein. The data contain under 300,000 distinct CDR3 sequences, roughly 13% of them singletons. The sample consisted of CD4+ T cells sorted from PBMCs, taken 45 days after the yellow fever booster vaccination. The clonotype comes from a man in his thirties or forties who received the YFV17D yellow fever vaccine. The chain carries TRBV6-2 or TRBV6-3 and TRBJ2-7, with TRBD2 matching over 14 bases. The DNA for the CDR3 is TGTGCCAGCAGTTCAGCCCGATCCGGGACTAGCGGGAGCCTCGAGCAGTACTTC. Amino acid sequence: CASSSARSGTSGSLEQYF.